A single sample is the source of the 14 T cell receptor beta chains below, sequenced in a study of cytomegalovirus exposure and HLA in healthy donors. It was with 60 Vbeta and 13 Jbeta primers that the PCR ran. Assay: immunoSEQ multiplex PCR; the TCRdb copy retains only in-frame clones and omits some. The sample lists approximately 300,000 clones; around 80% were seen once. The material sequenced was PBMCs. The source of these receptors is a girl aged 2 to 9 in good health and CMV-seronegative.

The chain combines TRBV2 with TRBJ2-3; 9 bases are shared with TRBD1. V lost 3 bases and J lost 1; bases outside the gene matches: 2. Per the germline V gene, CDR1 is SNHLY and CDR2 is FYNNEI. The CDR3 runs to 15 residues. Here the CDR3 DNA reads TGTGCCAGCAGTGATAGACAGGGGGGCACAGATACGCAGTATTTT. It specifies CASSDRQGGTDTQYF.

The chain uses TRBV2 and TRBJ1-1, with a weak D call TRBD1 (5 bases). Between the trimmed V and J ends, which lost 4 bases and 7 bases, there was a span of 16 bases. The germline V gene encodes CDR1 SNHLY and CDR2 FYNNEI. The CDR3 has 14 amino acids. DNA for the CDR3: TGTGCCAGCAGTGTGATTACGGGCGGGGGTGAAGCTTTCTTT. It codes for CASSVITGGGEAFF.

The J gene is TRBJ2-2, the V gene TRBV28, with TRBD1 as a possible D gene (8 bases). The CDR3 has 14 amino acids. Trimming took off 9 bases at V and 8 bases at J, with 19 bases between the two ends. The germline V gene encodes CDR1 MDHEN and CDR2 SYDVKM. The CDR3 reads CARIGQGGFGELFF. CDR3 DNA: TGTGCCAGAATAGGACAGGGAGGGTTTGGGGAGCTGTTTTTT.

A remark on this clone: The sample has other DNA sequences that encode this CDR3 too. The chain couples TRBV5-1 to TRBJ2-7, with 7 bases fitting TRBD2. Trimming removed 0 bases from V and 2 bases from J; junction bases left unmatched: 5. Germline CDR1 and CDR2: SGHRS and YFSETQ. The CDR3 contains 15 residues. DNA of the CDR3: TGCGCCAGCAGCTTGGGGCTAGCGGACACCTACGAGCAGTACTTC. The encoded protein is CASSLGLADTYEQYF.

The gene calls are TRBV5-6 and TRBJ1-1; TRBD1 matches 7 bases. Germline loops: CDR1 SGHDT, CDR2 YYEEEE. With V trimmed by 4 bases and J by 1 base, 4 bases remained unmatched. The CDR3 sequence is 14 residues long. CDR3 in amino acids: CASSVTGRNTEAFF. The CDR3 bases are TGTGCCAGCAGCGTGACAGGGAGGAACACTGAAGCTTTCTTT. Based on the CDR3 plus reference TRBV5-6 and TRBJ1-1, the full variable domain is DAGVTQSPTHLIKTRGQQVTLRCSPKSGHDTVSWYQQALGQGPQFIFQYYEEEERQRGNFPDRFSGHQFPNYSSELNVNALLLGDSALYLCASSVTGRNTEAFFGQGTRLTVV.

The CDR3, as DNA: TGTGCCAGCAGCTTACCAGGGGGCGATCCCCAGCATTTT. It codes for CASSLPGGDPQHF. The rearrangement uses TRBV7-8 and TRBJ1-5, with 8 bases matching TRBD1. The CDR3 loop spans 13 amino acids. The germline gives CDR1 SGHVS, CDR2 FQNEAQ. The V and J ends lost 2 bases and 10 bases, in that order; junction bases with no gene match: 4.

Only one count was recorded for this clone. This chain joins TRBV5-4 and TRBJ1-1; no reliable D call. Germline V lookup: CDR1 SGHNT, CDR2 YYREEE (reference sequence). This CDR3 has 14 amino acids. V dropped 0 bases and J dropped 4 bases, with 10 bases sitting between them. The CDR3 DNA reads as TGTGCCAGCAGCTTGGATCCTGGGAGCACTGAAGCTTTCTTT. Its translation is CASSLDPGSTEAFF. Using reference TRBV5-4 and TRBJ1-1 for the parts outside the CDR3, the full variable domain is ETGVTQSPTHLIKTRGQQVTLRCSSQSGHNTVSWYQQALGQGPQFIFQYYREEENGRGNFPPRFSGLQFPNYSSELNVNALELDDSALYLCASSLDPGSTEAFFGQGTRLTVV.

This rearrangement joins TRBV11-2 to TRBJ2-7; possible D gene TRBD1, 6 bases. Germline V gene lookup returns CDR1 SGHAT and CDR2 FQNNGV. The CDR3 covers 13 residues. Trimming shortened V by 1 base and J by 2 bases, and 6 bases separated the two germline ends. The CDR3 loop is CASSLGTAYEQYF. CDR3 bases: TGTGCCAGCAGCTTAGGGACAGCCTACGAGCAGTACTTC.

V is TRBV27 and J is TRBJ1-4, with D tentatively TRBD1 (5 bases). V lost 1 base, J lost 10 bases, and 13 bases lay in between. CDR3 length: 14 residues. Looked up from germline, CDR1 is MNHEY and CDR2 is SMNVEV (reference sequence). The CDR3 region is CASSLLNRSGKLFF. The CDR3 DNA sequence: TGTGCCAGCAGTTTATTAAACAGGTCTGGAAAACTGTTTTTT.

The chain uses TRBV19 and TRBJ1-6, with D unclear. The CDR3 totals 13 residues. Germline CDR1 reads LNHDA; CDR2 reads SQIVND (reference sequence). Trimming removed 7 bases at V and 7 bases at J, with 11 bases between. Here the CDR3 reads CASTSGKNSPLHF. CDR3 DNA: TGTGCCAGTACATCGGGGAAGAATTCACCCCTCCACTTT.

The chain carries TRBV7-3 and TRBJ1-2; D may be TRBD1 (6 bases). This CDR3 comprises 14 residues. Trimming cost V 2 bases and J 4 bases, with 11 bases left between them. Per germline, CDR1 SGHTA and CDR2 FQGTGA. The CDR3 DNA reads TGTGCCAGCAGCTTATCAGGGGCCGGCTATGGCTACACCTTC. This translates into CASSLSGAGYGYTF.

The J gene is TRBJ1-1, the V gene TRBV19, with a tentative D call TRBD1 (6 bases). Germline values: CDR1 LNHDA, CDR2 SQIVND (reference sequence). Trimming cost V 3 bases and J 6 bases, with 11 bases left between them. This CDR3 contains 13 residues. As DNA, the CDR3 is TGTGCCAGTAGTATTGGGGGCGTCGCTGAAGCTTTCTTT. This gives the protein CASSIGGVAEAFF.

The rearrangement joins TRBV11-1 to TRBJ1-1; the D gene is possibly TRBD1 (5 bases). CDR3 length: 15 residues. Germline CDR1 and CDR2: SGHAT and FQDESV (reference sequence). Trimming took off 7 bases at V and 5 bases at J, with 20 bases between the two ends. The DNA for the CDR3 is TGTGCCAGCACGAGGACCCAGGGATCGGATACTGAAGCTTTCTTT. Protein: CASTRTQGSDTEAFF.

This clone was seen only a few times. The chain joins TRBV10-2 to TRBJ1-2; D call uncertain. The CDR3 has 12 amino acids. V lost 4 bases and J lost 4, with 7 bases in between. Germline V gene sequence: CDR1 WSHSY, CDR2 SAAADI. CDR3 sequence (DNA): TGCGCCAGCAGTGCACGGTTCTATGGCTACACCTTC. Its translation is CASSARFYGYTF.